This T cell receptor (beta chain) originates from a study of beta chain features in type 1 diabetes. This clone was counted between two and nine times. As yet, its antigen is unknown. Using CD45RO/CCR7/CD25/CD127/CD95/CD27, CD4+ naive, central memory, regulatory and stem cell-like memory cells were sorted. Study-wide results and caveats: A closer apparent resemblance between naive, central memory and Treg TCRB repertoires was seen in patients than in healthy donors. In every one of the four CD4+ subsets, TCRB CDR3s were moderately but significantly shorter in Type 1 diabetes patients. VDJ junctions in type 1 diabetes patients carried more deletions and fewer insertions.

Sequenced material consisted of expressed TCRB transcripts (all of the isolated RNA was reverse transcribed). Assay used: immunoSEQ multiplex PCR; TCRdb lists only in-frame clones, some missing. In the table there are some 350,000 clones, roughly 13% of which are singletons. The receptor was derived from a woman under 30 with type 1 diabetes. The sequenced sample consisted of naive CD4+ T cells from blood.

The CDR3, as DNA: TGTGCCAGCAGTCCCGGACAGGGGAGTCAGCCCCAGCATTTT. Encoded protein: CASSPGQGSQPQHF. The chain uses TRBV28 and TRBJ1-5, with 9 bases matching TRBD1. V dropped 5 bases and J dropped 6; count of bases not matched to a gene: 5. Germline V gives CDR1 MDHEN, CDR2 SYDVKM. The CDR3 totals 14 residues.